This T cell receptor (beta chain) was identified in a study of shared T cell receptors in the human thymus. V lost 4 bases to trimming and J lost 8 bases, with 9 bases between them. Germline V gives CDR1 SGHVT, CDR2 SQSDAQ. The CDR3 sequence is 12 residues long. TCRdb's table, derived via immunoSEQ multiplex PCR, lists solely in-frame clones and lacks some. The repertoire includes about 710,000 clones, more than 75% of them detected once, and under 0.01% sits in the top ten. This clone was seen just once. These same data were also listed under a study on human thymus T cells. That paper notes: It was from resections taken during corrective heart surgery that the thymus tissue came. An apparent bias in V and J gene usage was seen in thymic and blood repertoires. Unrelated individuals had highly overlapping thymic repertoires, as reported in related research.

V and J are TRBV7-4 and TRBJ2-1, with a tentative D call TRBD1 (5 bases). The sample comprised thymocytes. This clonotype was sampled from a boy under two years old with a congenital heart defect. In nucleotides, the CDR3 is TGTGCCAGCAGCTCCCCAGGGCATGAGCAGTTCTTC. Its translation: CASSSPGHEQFF.